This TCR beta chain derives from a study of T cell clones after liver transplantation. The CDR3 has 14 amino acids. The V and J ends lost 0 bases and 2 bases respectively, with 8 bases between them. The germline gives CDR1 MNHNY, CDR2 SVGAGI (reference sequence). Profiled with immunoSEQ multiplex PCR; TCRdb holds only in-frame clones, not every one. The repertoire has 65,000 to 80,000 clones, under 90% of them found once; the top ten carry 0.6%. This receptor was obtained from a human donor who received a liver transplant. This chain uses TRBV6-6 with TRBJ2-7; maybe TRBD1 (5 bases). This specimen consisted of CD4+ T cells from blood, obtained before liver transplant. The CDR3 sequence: CASSYSAGTYEQYF. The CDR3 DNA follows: TGTGCCAGCAGTTACTCTGCAGGGACCTACGAGCAGTACTTC.